This TCR beta chain appears in the sequencing data of a study of shared clonotypes between healthy human individuals. Method: immunoSEQ multiplex PCR; TCRdb's copy keeps in-frame clones and lacks some. The sample gives around 500,000 clones, roughly 78% of which show up once; over 9.5% is in the top ten. This clone was found a few times. Input material: PBMCs. The origin of this receptor is a woman aged 35 to 49 in good health. Some clones in this sample may be carry-over from other donors' samples.

This chain's CDR3 is CASSPQFYEQYF. Written as DNA, the CDR3 is TGTGCCAGCAGTCCCCAATTCTACGAGCAGTACTTC. J is TRBJ2-7 and V is TRBV6-6; D call uncertain. This CDR3 comprises 12 residues. CDR1 and CDR2 (germline): MNHNY, SVGAGI (reference sequence). Trimming pared 5 bases from V and 3 bases from J, leaving 8 bases between.